The 22 T cell receptor beta chains below were found in one sample sequenced in a study of radiotherapy plus CTLA-4 blockade in lung cancer (dated by TCRdb to the late 2010s). Receptors were amplified or captured by the immunoSEQ multiplex PCR assay. TCRdb provides this immuneACCESS table in a form limited to in-frame rearrangements. Some clones are lacking; in checked studies, under half of them reflect an unresolved V gene, and why the rest are absent is not known. The sample contains roughly 45,000 clones, roughly 60% of them found a single time. The top ten clones comprise less than 20% of the sample. The input for sequencing was peripheral blood, taken from a patient treated with radiotherapy plus ipilimumab. The receptors were sampled from a human donor with non-small cell lung cancer who had a partial response to radiotherapy plus ipilimumab.

The gene calls are TRBV2 and TRBJ1-1; TRBD1 is a possible D gene (6 bases). The CDR3 loop spans 14 amino acids. Trimming cost V 8 bases and J 4 bases, with 17 bases left between them. Germline lookup yields CDR1 SNHLY and CDR2 FYNNEI. The CDR3, as DNA: TGTGCCAGCGCCCCCTCTACAGGGAGCACTGAAGCTTTCTTT. It is translated as CASAPSTGSTEAFF.

The chain employs TRBV9 and TRBJ1-3, with D possibly TRBD1 on 6 matching bases. V was clipped by 4 bases and J by 4 bases, with 12 bases between them. The CDR3 sequence is 14 residues long. The V gene's germline CDR1 is SGDLS and CDR2 YYNGEE. The CDR3 region is CASSKQGVGNTIYF. Here the CDR3 DNA reads TGTGCCAGCAGCAAACAGGGTGTGGGAAACACCATATATTTT.

V is TRBV18 and J is TRBJ2-1; perhaps TRBD1 as D (6 bases). The CDR3 is 15 amino acids. Germline CDR1 and CDR2: KGHSH and LQKENI. The V and J ends lost 1 base and 2 bases respectively, with 9 bases between them. CDR3 sequence: CASSPQSGAYNEQFF. DNA for the CDR3: TGTGCCAGCTCACCACAGTCAGGGGCCTACAATGAGCAGTTCTTC.

In this sample, this clone turned up a few times. The chain has TRBV7-9 and TRBJ1-2; 7 bases fit TRBD1. Unmatched junction bases numbered 8, after V lost 3 bases and J lost 4 bases. The CDR3 consists of 15 residues. In germline, CDR1 is SEHNR, CDR2 FQNEAQ (reference sequence). The CDR3 sequence is CASSLPGQQIYGYTF. CDR3 nucleotide sequence: TGTGCCAGCAGCTTGCCGGGACAGCAAATCTATGGCTACACCTTC.

The V gene is TRBV7-9, the J gene TRBJ1-2; 10 nucleotides agree with TRBD1. The CDR3 spans 17 residues. With V trimmed by 3 bases and J by 8 bases, 15 bases remained unmatched. CDR1 and CDR2 from the germline V gene are SEHNR and FQNEAQ (reference sequence). The CDR3 DNA follows: TGTGCCAGCAGCTTTGCCGGGACAGGGGCCCCTTGGAAGGGCTACACCTTC. It specifies CASSFAGTGAPWKGYTF.

The chain employs TRBV7-9 and TRBJ2-1; 10 bases line up with TRBD2. The CDR3 is 16 residues long. Germline V lookup: CDR1 SEHNR, CDR2 FQNEAQ (reference sequence). V lost 4 bases and J lost 3; bases outside the gene matches: 6. The CDR3 DNA follows: TGTGCCAGCAGCTCTGCTAGCGGGAGTAGCTACAATGAGCAGTTCTTC. This encodes CASSSASGSSYNEQFF.

The rearrangement joins TRBV5-1 to TRBJ1-6; a possible D gene is TRBD1 (5 bases). Germline CDR1 reads SGHRS; CDR2 reads YFSETQ. With 3 bases removed from V and 8 bases from J, the gap between germline ends came to 24 bases. This CDR3 spans 18 amino acids. The CDR3 loop reads CASSSTTEGGVSHSPLHF. CDR3 DNA sequence: TGCGCCAGCAGCTCTACGACAGAGGGAGGGGTATCGCATTCACCCCTCCACTTT.

This clone was observed a few times. This chain joins TRBV11-2 and TRBJ2-7; the match to TRBD1 covers 8 bases. J gave up 6 bases and V 5 bases, and 6 bases lay outside the gene matches. Per the germline V gene, CDR1 is SGHAT and CDR2 is FQNNGV. The CDR3 totals 13 residues. CDR3 DNA: TGTGCCAGCAGCGCCCGGGACAGGCGCGAGCAGTACTTC. Amino acids: CASSARDRREQYF.

The rearrangement links TRBV30 to TRBJ1-4; D not certain. With 0 bases removed from V and 7 bases from J, the gap between germline ends came to 18 bases. Per germline, CDR1 GTSNPN and CDR2 SVGIG (reference sequence). CDR3 length: 16 residues. In DNA form, the CDR3 reads TGTGCCTGGAGTGTACCCCAAGCAGGAGGAGGTGAAAAACTGTTTTTT. Amino acids: CAWSVPQAGGGEKLFF.

The chain is built from TRBV6-5 and TRBJ1-1; D is ambiguous. In germline, CDR1 is MNHEY, CDR2 SVGAGI. The germline V and J ends were trimmed by 6 bases and 1 base, with 12 bases remaining between them. The CDR3 length is 14 residues. CDR3 region: CASSSPSRNTEAFF. The CDR3 DNA sequence: TGTGCCAGCAGCTCCCCCTCCCGGAACACTGAAGCTTTCTTT.

The chain combines TRBV5-1 with TRBJ2-7; 7 nucleotides agree with TRBD1. The ends lost 4 bases at V and 2 bases at J; junction bases unmatched: 9. Per the germline V gene, CDR1 is SGHRS and CDR2 is YFSETQ. The CDR3 has 15 amino acids. In DNA form, the CDR3 reads TGCGCCAGCAGCCCGGGGACAGCTGGGGCCTACGAGCAGTACTTC. Translation gives CASSPGTAGAYEQYF.

The chain uses TRBV15 and TRBJ2-1; D might be TRBD1 (5 bases). V was clipped by 4 bases and J by 5 bases, with 15 bases between them. The germline CDR1 and CDR2 sequences are LNHNV and YYDKDF (reference sequence). The CDR3 has 15 residues. The CDR3 protein is CATSIVSSGNNEQFF. The CDR3 coding sequence is TGTGCCACCAGCATTGTATCTTCAGGGAACAATGAGCAGTTCTTC.

This chain uses TRBV30 with TRBJ2-4; D remains unclear. The CDR3 runs 12 residues. Germline V gene data show CDR1 as GTSNPN and CDR2 as SVGIG (reference sequence). The germline V and J ends were trimmed by 3 bases and 8 bases, with 11 bases remaining between them. The CDR3 spells CAWRNTADIQYF. CDR3 coding DNA: TGTGCCTGGAGGAACACGGCGGACATTCAGTACTTC.

In this sample, this clone turned up a few times. The J gene is TRBJ1-5, the V gene TRBV10-2; no definite D call. The CDR3 consists of 13 residues. CDR1 is WSHSY, CDR2 SAAADI, per germline. Deletions cut 8 bases from V and 4 bases from J, with 12 bases between. DNA for the CDR3: TGCGCCAGCGGAGGCCTGGGGAATCAGCCCCAGCATTTT. This translates into CASGGLGNQPQHF.

The chain couples TRBV9 to TRBJ1-1, with TRBD1 matching over 7 bases. V lost 0 bases, J lost 0 bases, and 5 bases stayed unmatched. CDR3 size: 16 residues. CDR1 and CDR2 (germline): SGDLS, YYNGEE. The CDR3 region is CASSVGAGGMNTEAFF. The CDR3 region has the DNA TGTGCCAGCAGCGTAGGGGCAGGGGGGATGAACACTGAAGCTTTCTTT.

This clone was seen a handful of times. The chain links TRBV7-9 to TRBJ1-1; D might be TRBD1 (5 bases). Trimming shortened V by 4 bases and J by 3 bases, and 15 bases separated the two germline ends. The CDR3 is made up of 15 amino acids. CDR1 SEHNR and CDR2 FQNEAQ come from the germline V gene (reference sequence). CDR3 coding DNA: TGTGCCAGCAGCTCCCTTACACGGGGGGACACTGAAGCTTTCTTT. It yields the protein CASSSLTRGDTEAFF.

This clone appeared a single time. This chain uses TRBV2 with TRBJ1-2, with 8 nucleotides matching TRBD1. The CDR3 extends over 14 amino acids. In germline, CDR1 is SNHLY, CDR2 FYNNEI. The J segment lost 3 bases and the V segment lost 8 bases, leaving 8 bases of the junction unmatched. CDR3 sequence reads: CASAGQGTDYGYTF. In DNA form, the CDR3 reads TGTGCCAGCGCAGGACAGGGCACGGACTATGGCTACACCTTC. The full variable domain, in which reference TRBV2 and TRBJ1-2 provide the parts outside the CDR3, is EPEVTQTPSHQVTQMGQEVILRCVPISNHLYFYWYRQILGQKVEFLVSFYNNEISEKSEIFDDQFSVERPDGSNFTLKIRSTKLEDSAMYFCASAGQGTDYGYTFGSGTRLTVV.

The CDR3 here is CAWRMQQNTEAFF. The DNA of the CDR3 is TGTGCCTGGAGAATGCAACAGAACACTGAAGCTTTCTTT. The chain recombines TRBV30 with TRBJ1-1; no definite D call. V lost 3 bases and J 1 base, leaving 9 bases between the germline ends. CDR1 is GTSNPN, CDR2 SVGIG, per germline (reference sequence). The CDR3 runs 13 residues.

Only a few counts were recorded for this clone. This rearrangement joins TRBV6-6 to TRBJ1-1; a weak D match, TRBD1 (5 bases). Germline lookup yields CDR1 MNHNY and CDR2 SVGAGI (reference sequence). There are 13 residues in the CDR3. Trimming removed 5 bases at V and 3 bases at J, with 10 bases between. CDR3 protein: CASSATGDTEAFF. CDR3 nucleotides: TGTGCCAGCAGTGCGACGGGGGACACTGAAGCTTTCTTT.

The chain recombines TRBV4-1 with TRBJ2-7; tentatively, D is TRBD2 (7 bases). The CDR3 is 13 amino acids. The germline V gene encodes CDR1 MGHRA and CDR2 YSYEKL. Trimming shortened V by 5 bases and J by 4 bases, and 12 bases separated the two germline ends. The CDR3 DNA reads TGCGCCAGCAGCGAGGGGGAGGGGTACGAGCAGTACTTC. It yields the protein CASSEGEGYEQYF.

A single count supports this clone. The chain links TRBV7-2 to TRBJ2-7; TRBD2 aligns across 7 bases. This CDR3 contains 15 residues. The J segment lost 5 bases and the V segment lost 0 bases, leaving 7 bases of the junction unmatched. Germline V gene lookup returns CDR1 SGHTA and CDR2 FQGNSA. CDR3 in DNA: TGTGCCAGCAGCTTAGCGGCCGGGACTACGCACGAGCAGTACTTC. Protein sequence: CASSLAAGTTHEQYF.

The V call is TRBV9, the J call TRBJ2-1; 8 bases agree with TRBD1. This CDR3 spans 16 amino acids. The germline gives CDR1 SGDLS, CDR2 YYNGEE. With 4 bases clipped from V and 5 bases from J, the junction kept 11 bases outside the gene matches. The CDR3 here is CASSPQLGQGDNEQFF. The DNA of the CDR3 is TGTGCCAGCAGCCCCCAACTTGGACAGGGCGACAATGAGCAGTTCTTC.